The rows below give T cell receptor beta chains drawn from one sample of a study of post-analysis software for immune sequencing data. TCRdb reprocessed the PCR reads via MiXCR and lists one record per CDR3 protein. This table holds hundreds of thousands of distinct CDR3 sequences, roughly three fifths found once. Sequencing input: blood. All receptors come from a girl aged 2-10 years with multiple sclerosis. Each CDR3 is given with its conserved first and last residue. The D gene is left open where the match is weak. Where a row states a size, it is once, few, many or the class of an expanded clone; other rows omit it.

TRBV4-1	NA	NA	TRBJ1-5	CASSPEEGTLSNQPQHF	TGCGCCAGCAGCCCCGAAGAGGGGACACTTAGCAATCAGCCCCAGCATTTT
TRBV7-9	TRBD2	NA	TRBJ2-1	CASSPLAGGKNEQFF	TGTGCCAGCAGCCCTTTAGCGGGGGGAAAGAATGAGCAGTTCTTC
TRBV24-1	TRBD2	few	TRBJ2-1	CATSASGRAKPQFF	TGTGCCACCAGTGCTAGCGGGAGGGCCAAACCGCAGTTCTTC
TRBV6-5	NA	NA	TRBJ2-3	CASSLIQGSTDTQYF	TGTGCCAGCAGCTTAATACAGGGAAGCACAGATACGCAGTATTTT
TRBV12-3/TRBV12-4	TRBD1	few	TRBJ1-4	CASSLGQENEKLFF	TGTGCCAGCAGTCTCGGACAGGAAAATGAAAAACTGTTTTTT
TRBV6-6	TRBD1	few	TRBJ1-2	CASSTGTDNYGYTF	TGTGCCAGCAGTACCGGGACAGATAACTATGGCTACACCTTC
TRBV20-1	TRBD2	NA	TRBJ2-7	CSVPGTSGNSYEQYF	TGCAGTGTTCCCGGGACTAGCGGTAACTCCTACGAGCAGTACTTC
TRBV5-1	NA	NA	TRBJ2-5	CASSLEGVVETQYF	TGCGCCAGCAGCTTGGAGGGGGTTGTGGAGACCCAGTACTTC
TRBV6-5	NA	NA	TRBJ1-2	CASSPAERGTSGYTF	TGTGCCAGCAGCCCGGCGGAACGGGGGACCTCTGGCTACACCTTC
TRBV7-2	TRBD2	NA	TRBJ2-3	CASSLGFGSGVGADTQYF	TGTGCCAGCAGCTTAGGGTTCGGGAGCGGGGTTGGCGCAGATACGCAGTATTTT
TRBV4-1	TRBD2	NA	TRBJ2-1	CASSLEWGTNNNEQFF	TGCGCCAGCAGCCTAGAGTGGGGGACTAACAACAATGAGCAGTTCTTC
TRBV29-1	TRBD2	NA	TRBJ2-1	CSVLGPSGRSYNEQFF	TGCAGCGTTCTTGGGCCGAGCGGGAGGTCCTACAATGAGCAGTTCTTC
TRBV12-3/TRBV12-4	TRBD1	few	TRBJ2-1	CASSQDRDQFF	TGTGCCAGCAGTCAAGACAGGGACCAGTTCTTC
TRBV7-9	NA	few	TRBJ2-5	CASSWQGKWEEQYF	TGTGCCAGCAGCTGGCAGGGGAAGTGGGAAGAGCAGTACTTC
TRBV7-3	TRBD2	NA	TRBJ2-1	CASSLRGGPTPDNEQFF	TGTGCCAGCAGCTTACGGGGGGGACCTACGCCGGACAATGAGCAGTTCTTC
TRBV3-1	NA	NA	TRBJ2-7	CASSQGHLSYEQYF	TGTGCCAGCAGCCAGGGACATCTCTCCTACGAGCAGTACTTC
TRBV11-2	NA	few	TRBJ2-1	CASSPIEGNEQFF	TGTGCCAGCAGCCCCATAGAGGGCAATGAGCAGTTCTTC
TRBV29-1	NA	NA	TRBJ2-6	CSVWAVDKSSGANVLTF	TGCAGCGTTTGGGCTGTGGACAAAAGCTCTGGGGCCAACGTCCTGACTTTC
TRBV6-5	NA	NA	TRBJ1-1	CASSYSMGLEAFF	TGTGCCAGCAGTTACTCGATGGGCCTTGAAGCTTTCTTT
TRBV12-3/TRBV12-4	TRBD2	once	TRBJ2-4	CASSRNPRTGGPKNIQYF	TGTGCCAGCAGTCGGAACCCTCGAACGGGGGGTCCCAAAAACATTCAGTACTTC
TRBV7-8	NA	once	TRBJ2-1	CASSARDTYYNEQFF	TGTGCCAGCAGCGCGCGGGATACCTACTACAATGAGCAGTTCTTC
TRBV15	NA	NA	TRBJ2-5	CATSRTRDQDTQYF	TGTGCCACCAGCAGGACCAGGGACCAAGACACCCAGTACTTC
TRBV20-1	NA	few	TRBJ2-5	CSARTDQETQYF	TGCAGTGCGCGGACAGACCAAGAGACCCAGTACTTC
TRBV20-1	TRBD2	NA	TRBJ2-1	CSARARTREQVF	TGCAGTGCTAGAGCCCGGACTAGAGAGCAGGTCTTC
TRBV10-3	TRBD2	NA	TRBJ2-5	CAIARGGSEGTQYF	TGTGCCATCGCGAGGGGCGGGAGCGAGGGGACCCAGTACTTC
TRBV6-2/TRBV6-3	NA	NA	TRBJ2-1	CASSLGLSAYNEQFF	TGTGCCAGCAGCTTAGGACTCTCCGCCTACAATGAGCAGTTCTTC
TRBV6-5	NA	NA	TRBJ2-3	CASSYSRDGDTDTQYF	TGTGCCAGCAGTTACTCCCGGGACGGTGACACAGATACGCAGTATTTT